The 9 T cell receptor beta chains reported below all come from one sample, sequenced in a study of T-cell memory formation after mild COVID-19. TCRdb re-analysed the 5' RACE reads in MiXCR, keeping a single row per CDR3 protein. The table has about 430,000 distinct CDR3 sequences, roughly 17% seen once; the top ten hold approximately 21%. The sequenced material came from PBMCs or a T cell subset sorted from them (not recorded which). Every receptor here comes from a man in his late teens or twenties who had mild COVID-19 (a few samples of this study predate the infection). Cell type and time point are not known.

This clonotype occurred a few times. The CDR3 protein is CASSPRGGTNTDTQYF. CDR3 DNA sequence: TGCGCCAGCAGCCCCCGAGGCGGGACGAACACAGATACGCAGTATTTT. This rearrangement joins TRBV5-1 to TRBJ2-3; possibly TRBD2 for D (6 bases). The CDR3 runs 16 residues. The V and J ends lost 4 bases and 2 bases respectively, with 17 bases between them. Looked up from germline, CDR1 is SGHRS and CDR2 is YFSETQ.

This clonotype showed up just a few times. The rearrangement links TRBV7-2 to TRBJ2-3; 9 bases align to TRBD2. Germline trimming cut 5 bases from V and 5 bases from J; bases unmatched to any gene: 5. The germline CDR1 and CDR2 sequences are SGHTA and FQGNSA. This CDR3 has 14 amino acids. The chain's CDR3 is CASSLSAGGDTQYF. The CDR3 bases are TGTGCCAGCAGCCTATCAGCGGGGGGAGATACGCAGTATTTT.

This chain connects TRBV2 to TRBJ2-5, with 11 bases that match TRBD2. J lost 2 bases, V lost 6 bases, and 2 bases had no gene match. Looked up from germline, CDR1 is SNHLY and CDR2 is FYNNEI. The CDR3 has 14 residues. The CDR3 bases are TGTGCCAGCAGGGGACTAGCGGCTCAAGAGACCCAGTACTTC. It codes for CASRGLAAQETQYF.

The CDR3 protein is CASSLDAGGVSGELFF. The CDR3 DNA is TGCGCCAGCAGCTTGGATGCCGGGGGGGTGAGCGGGGAGCTGTTTTTT. The rearrangement joins TRBV5-1 to TRBJ2-2, with 8 bases identical to TRBD2. The length of the CDR3 is 16 residues. Trimming took 0 bases from V and 7 from J; bases not matched to a gene: 8. Germline CDR1 reads SGHRS; CDR2 reads YFSETQ.

This sequence joins TRBV27 and TRBJ1-4, with D possibly matching TRBD1 (5 bases). This CDR3 spans 17 amino acids. Trimming took off 6 bases at V and 0 bases at J, with 17 bases between the two ends. The germline V gene has CDR1 MNHEY and CDR2 SMNVEV (reference sequence). CDR3 protein: CASRPGQARSTNEKLFF. The CDR3 nucleotides read TGTGCCAGCAGGCCGGGGCAGGCGCGTTCAACTAATGAAAAACTGTTTTTT.

The V call is TRBV6-2 or TRBV6-3, the J call TRBJ2-2; 7 bases agree with TRBD1. This CDR3 has 19 residues. The V segment lost 6 bases and the J segment 4 bases; nucleotides outside the gene matches: 20. The V gene's germline CDR1 is MNHEY and CDR2 SVGEGT. The CDR3 DNA reads TGTGCCAGCAGCAGACAGGCCGCACGACAGGGTCGCAGCACCGGGGAGCTGTTTTTT. Protein product: CASSRQAARQGRSTGELFF.

This clonotype was detected a few times. The rearrangement uses TRBV7-2 and TRBJ2-5, with 11 bases fitting TRBD2. V dropped 2 bases and J dropped 1; count of bases not matched to a gene: 3. The germline V gene has CDR1 SGHTA and CDR2 FQGNSA. This CDR3 region has 16 residues. CDR3: CASSLSLAGGQETQYF. CDR3 nucleotide sequence: TGTGCCAGCAGCTTAAGCCTAGCGGGGGGCCAAGAGACCCAGTACTTC.

The rearrangement links TRBV5-6 to TRBJ1-5, with 8 bases fitting TRBD1. There are 17 residues in the CDR3. Germline CDR1 reads SGHDT; CDR2 reads YYEEEE. V lost 0 bases, J lost 2 bases, and 7 bases stayed unmatched. Written as DNA, the CDR3 is TGTGCCAGCAGCTTGGCCATGACAGGGGTCGGCAATCAGCCCCAGCATTTT. This translates into CASSLAMTGVGNQPQHF.

This clonotype was observed a few times. This chain links TRBV5-1 with TRBJ1-1, with 8 bases that match TRBD1. Germline CDR1 SGHRS, CDR2 YFSETQ. CDR3 length equals 15 residues. V was clipped by 2 bases and J by 5 bases; unmatched bases: 8. This chain's CDR3 is CASSFWTGFGTEAFF. The CDR3 coding sequence is TGCGCCAGCAGCTTTTGGACAGGGTTCGGGACTGAAGCTTTCTTT.